What follows is one TCR beta chain and its context. The germline V and J ends were trimmed by 4 bases and 5 bases, with 15 bases remaining between them. This CDR3 contains 14 residues. Per germline, CDR1 SGDLS and CDR2 YYNGEE. The data originate from a study of CD8 T cells in Susac syndrome. cDNA came from about 0.46 to 1 ug RNA primed by random hexamers. Amplification of TCR beta CDR3 by immunoSEQ multiplex PCR spanned 54 Vbeta and 13 Jbeta. TCRdb itself ran the immunoSEQ multiplex PCR reads through MiXCR, one entry per CDR3 protein. The sample records around 230,000 distinct CDR3 sequences, about 96% being singletons. TCR beta sequencing covered blood CD8+ and CD4+ T cells. TEMRA cells were FACS-enriched, with CD8+ and CD4+ T cells isolated negatively.

This chain joins TRBV9 and TRBJ2-5; D is perhaps TRBD2 (7 bases). The sample comprised CD4+ T cells from PBMCs. This TCR was sampled from a human donor with multiple sclerosis. The CDR3, as DNA: TGTGCCAGCAGCCCAAGGGGGGGGGCCGAGACCCAGTACTTC. Protein product: CASSPRGGAETQYF.